This is a list of T cell receptor beta chains from one sample in a study of blood T cell repertoires in COVID-19. Profiling relied on immunoSEQ multiplex PCR, and the TCRdb table lists in-frame clones only, not all of them. The profile shows roughly 300,000 clones, around four fifths of them singletons. Sequenced sample: peripheral blood. These receptor sequences come from a woman in her forties or fifties with acute or convalescent COVID-19. The CDR3 runs from the conserved cysteine through the conserved F or W. D genes are given only for firm matches. Size values are once, few and many counts, or a class for expanded clones, and some rows have none.

J,size,D,V,DNA,CDR3
TRBJ1-1,once,TRBD1,TRBV10-3,TGTGCCATCAGTGGACAGGGTGGAATAGAGAGAACTGAAGCTTTCTTT,CAISGQGGIERTEAFF
TRBJ2-5,-,-,TRBV7-3,TGTGCCAGCAGCTTAGGGTCTAGCCGGCGGGAGACCCAGTACTTC,CASSLGSSRRETQYF
TRBJ2-7,-,TRBD1,TRBV5-1,TGCGCCAGCAGTTCCGGGACAGGGGGCGTCACCTACGAGCAGTACTTC,CASSSGTGGVTYEQYF
TRBJ1-5,-,-,TRBV5-5,TGTGCCAGCAGCCCGAGAACAGGGAATCAGCCCCAGCATTTT,CASSPRTGNQPQHF
TRBJ2-5,-,-,TRBV7-8,TGTGCCAGCAGCTTAGTTGAGGCGGGCTGGGAGACCCAGTACTTC,CASSLVEAGWETQYF
TRBJ2-4,-,-,TRBV4-2,TGTGCCAGCAGCCAAGTACAGGACATTCAGTACTTC,CASSQVQDIQYF
TRBJ2-1,-,TRBD2,TRBV2,TGTGCCAGCAAGTCGACTAGCGGCTACAATGAGCAGTTCTTC,CASKSTSGYNEQFF
TRBJ2-3,-,-,TRBV5-4,TGTGCCAGCAGCGCGATTGCGGATACGCAGTATTTT,CASSAIADTQYF
TRBJ2-6,-,TRBD2,TRBV5-1,TGCGCCAGCAGGGCGGATAGCGGGGGCTTCTACTCTGGGGCCAACGTCCTGACTTTC,CASRADSGGFYSGANVLTF
TRBJ1-3,-,-,TRBV18,TGTGCCAGCTCACAGGGGGACGGTGGAAACACCATATATTTT,CASSQGDGGNTIYF
TRBJ2-6,few,-,TRBV7-2,TGTGCCAGCAGCTTAGCGCAGGGGGGAGGGGCCAACGTCCTGACTTTC,CASSLAQGGGANVLTF
TRBJ2-5,-,TRBD1,TRBV7-2,TGTGCCAGCAGCTTCCAGGGGGCGGAGACCCAGTACTTC,CASSFQGAETQYF
TRBJ1-1,-,TRBD1,TRBV30,TGTGCCTGGAGTGGCGACAGGGCGGGGGGGGTTGACACTGAAGCTTTCTTT,CAWSGDRAGGVDTEAFF
TRBJ2-2,-,TRBD1,TRBV11-2,TGTGCCAGCAGCTTAATGGGACAGATCACCGGGGAGCTGTTTTTT,CASSLMGQITGELFF
TRBJ2-7,-,TRBD2,TRBV28,TGTGCCAGCAGTCTCCCGGGACTAGCGGCGTACGAGCAGTACTTC,CASSLPGLAAYEQYF
TRBJ1-2,-,-,TRBV7-2,TGTGCCAGCAGCCGGCGGGGGCGGGAAAAATCCTACTATGGCTACACCTTC,CASSRRGREKSYYGYTF
TRBJ2-3,-,-,TRBV27,TGTGCCAGCAGTATAAGAGGGGGTCTCACTAGCACAGATACGCAGTATTTT,CASSIRGGLTSTDTQYF
TRBJ1-1,-,-,TRBV12-3/TRBV12-4,TGTGCCAGCAGTTTAATGGGGGGAGCTGAAGCTTTCTTT,CASSLMGGAEAFF
TRBJ2-3,many,TRBD2,TRBV18,TGTGCCAGCTCAGCGACTAGCGGGAGGACAGATACGCAGTATTTT,CASSATSGRTDTQYF
TRBJ2-1,-,TRBD1,TRBV3-1/TRBV3-2,TGTGCCAGCAGCCTCTTTGGAACCGGGACAGGGCGGAATGAGCAGTTCTTC,CASSLFGTGTGRNEQFF
TRBJ1-3,-,-,TRBV11-3,TGTGCCAGCAGTCCCGGGACATGGAGCGATCCGGAGGACACCATATATTTT,CASSPGTWSDPEDTIYF
TRBJ1-2,few,TRBD1,TRBV7-2,TGTGCCAGCAGCTCAACCGGGACAGGGAACTATGGCTACACCTTC,CASSSTGTGNYGYTF
TRBJ1-2,-,TRBD1,TRBV4-1,TGCGCCAGCAGCCCCCCAAGGGGGCAGGGGGACTATGGCTACACCTTC,CASSPPRGQGDYGYTF
TRBJ2-1,-,TRBD2,TRBV11-3,TGTGCCAGCAGCCCAGGACTAGCGGGAGGTGGTGAGCAGTTCTTC,CASSPGLAGGGEQFF
TRBJ2-5,-,-,TRBV7-2,TGTGCCAGCAGCTTAGCCGTGGGCCAGTCCCAAGAGACCCAGTACTTC,CASSLAVGQSQETQYF
TRBJ1-2,-,TRBD1,TRBV5-8,TGTGCCAGCAGCGCGGACAGGAACTATGGCTACACCTTC,CASSADRNYGYTF
TRBJ2-3,-,TRBD1,TRBV6-6,TGTGCCAGCAACGACAGGGGGACGACAGATACGCAGTATTTT,CASNDRGTTDTQYF
TRBJ2-2,-,-,TRBV6-6,TGTGCCAGCAGTTCCGAACCCCGGGACACCGGGGAGCTGTTTTTT,CASSSEPRDTGELFF
TRBJ1-5,-,TRBD1,TRBV2,TGTGCCGGCACGCGGCAGGGGGACAATCAGCCCCAGCATTTT,CAGTRQGDNQPQHF
TRBJ1-2,-,-,TRBV30,TGTGCCTGGAGTGACATCATCTATGGCTACACCTTC,CAWSDIIYGYTF
TRBJ2-1,-,-,TRBV9,TGTGCCAGCAGCCCCCAACCGACTAGTAGCAATGAGCAGTTCTTC,CASSPQPTSSNEQFF
TRBJ2-7,-,TRBD2,TRBV20-1,TGCAGTGCTAGTGGTGTTCTAGCGGCAAACTACGAGCAGTACTTC,CSASGVLAANYEQYF
TRBJ1-1,-,-,TRBV9,TGTGCCAGCAGCGTTAGTCGAGATGAAGCTTTCTTT,CASSVSRDEAFF
TRBJ1-1,-,-,TRBV6-5,TGTGCCAGCAGCTTTACAGGGCCCACTGAAGCTTTCTTT,CASSFTGPTEAFF
TRBJ1-5,few,TRBD1,TRBV6-2/TRBV6-3,TGTGCCAGCAGTCCGACAGGGGGCAATCAGCCCCAGCATTTT,CASSPTGGNQPQHF
TRBJ1-1,-,-,TRBV3-1/TRBV3-2,TGTGCCAGCAGCCAAGGGGCCCGAGACACTGAAGCTTTCTTT,CASSQGARDTEAFF
TRBJ2-3,-,-,TRBV6-2/TRBV6-3,TGTGCCAGCAGTCGGAGAGATACGCAGTATTTT,CASSRRDTQYF
TRBJ2-1,-,TRBD1,TRBV7-2,TGTGCCAGCAGCTTCACCGGGACAGGATCCTACAATGAGCAGTTCTTC,CASSFTGTGSYNEQFF
TRBJ2-5,-,TRBD1,TRBV7-9,TGTGCCAGCAGCTTACATCGGACAGGGGGACAGACCCAGTACTTC,CASSLHRTGGQTQYF
TRBJ2-1,-,TRBD2,TRBV19,TGTGCCAGTAGTAAAATGGCTAGCGGGAGTAATGAGCAGTTCTTC,CASSKMASGSNEQFF
TRBJ2-2,-,-,TRBV5-1,TGCGCCAGCAGTTTGACAGCGGCCAGCGGGGAGCTGTTTTTT,CASSLTAASGELFF
TRBJ1-4,-,TRBD1,TRBV29-1,TGCAGCGTCCGCGGGGGTAGGGACAGGGAGGAAAAACTGTTTTTT,CSVRGGRDREEKLFF
TRBJ2-3,-,TRBD1,TRBV7-3,TGTGCCAGCAGTCAACAGGGGTCCACAGATACGCAGTATTTT,CASSQQGSTDTQYF
TRBJ2-5,-,TRBD1,TRBV14,TGTGCCAGCAGCCCCATCGGACAGGGCGGGGAGACCCAGTACTTC,CASSPIGQGGETQYF
TRBJ1-5,-,-,TRBV10-3,TGTGCCATCAGTGAGTCGTCGTACATACAGAGCAATCAGCCCCAGCATTTT,CAISESSYIQSNQPQHF
TRBJ2-2,-,TRBD2,TRBV6-1,TGTGCCAGCAGTGAATTGATAGCGGGGTACACCGGGGAGCTGTTTTTT,CASSELIAGYTGELFF
TRBJ1-4,-,TRBD1,TRBV4-2,TGTGCCAGCAGCCAAGATCCACAGGGGCGAGAAAAACTGTTTTTT,CASSQDPQGREKLFF
TRBJ2-1,-,-,TRBV6-5,TGTGCCAGCTTGCCCCGGACTGCCGCTATTTTTTGGTTCTTC,CASLPRTAAIFWFF
TRBJ2-5,-,TRBD2,TRBV5-8,TGTGCCAGCAGCTCGGGAGCGGGGTATTTGGAGACCCAGTACTTC,CASSSGAGYLETQYF